Below, 20 T cell receptor beta chains from the same sample are listed, as sequenced in a study of patients and donors after allogeneic stem cell transplantation. TCRdb ran MiXCR on the RT-PCR reads and lists one entry per CDR3 protein. The table lists 150,000 to 200,000 distinct CDR3 sequences, 30% of them singletons. The sequenced sample consisted of blood, either unsorted or a sorted T cell fraction (not recorded which). The source of these receptors is a human donor who was either an allogeneic HSCT recipient or a stem cell or donor lymphocyte infusion donor (not recorded which). It is not recorded whose cells these are; they may come from a transplant donor.

The table lists this clonotype with a few counts. V usage is TRBV3-1 and J usage is TRBJ2-1; possibly TRBD2 for D (5 bases). Germline lookup yields CDR1 LGHDT and CDR2 YNNKEL (reference sequence). The CDR3 consists of 15 residues. V was cut by 4 bases and J by 5 bases, with 15 bases left in between. DNA for the CDR3: TGTGCCAGCAGCCCCCTACTAGAGACTAACAATGAGCAGTTCTTC. This encodes CASSPLLETNNEQFF.

The sample holds a few counts of this clonotype. The chain links TRBV7-2 to TRBJ1-4; D call uncertain. The germline gives CDR1 SGHTA, CDR2 FQGNSA. This CDR3 is 15 amino acids long. The ends were cut back, 1 base at V and 1 base at J, with 7 bases in the middle. The CDR3 is CASSLVGITNEKLFF. CDR3 sequence (DNA): TGTGCCAGCAGCTTAGTCGGAATAACTAATGAAAAACTGTTTTTT.

The chain has TRBV24-1 and TRBJ2-1; TRBD2 aligns across 10 bases. The germline CDR1 and CDR2 sequences are KGHDR and SFDVKD. This CDR3 contains 16 residues. V was pared by 1 base and J by 4 bases, with 3 bases of the junction left unmatched. The CDR3 loop is CATSDFSSGSYNEQFF. In DNA form, the CDR3 reads TGTGCCACCAGTGATTTCTCTAGCGGGAGTTACAATGAGCAGTTCTTC.

The rearrangement links TRBV14 to TRBJ2-7; 10 nucleotides line up with TRBD1. The CDR3 loop spans 16 amino acids. Germline lookup yields CDR1 SGHDN and CDR2 FVKESK. V dropped 8 bases and J dropped 1; count of bases not matched to a gene: 11. As DNA, the CDR3 is TGTGCCAGCTGGCCAGGAGACAGGGGGCCGTCCTACGAGCAGTACTTC. Translating it yields CASWPGDRGPSYEQYF.

The CDR3 DNA follows: TGCGCCAGCAGCTTGCAGCGGGACACTGAGCAGTTCTTC. This codes for CASSLQRDTEQFF. The chain joins TRBV5-1 to TRBJ2-1, with D maybe TRBD2 (7 bases). The germline V gene has CDR1 SGHRS and CDR2 YFSETQ. V was clipped by 1 base and J by 9 bases, with 11 bases between them. The CDR3 extends over 13 amino acids. The whole variable domain, filled in from reference TRBV5-1 and TRBJ2-1, reads KAGVTQTPRYLIKTRGQQVTLSCSPISGHRSVSWYQQTPGQGLQFLFEYFSETQRNKGNFPGRFSGRQFSNSRSEMNVSTLELGDSALYLCASSLQRDTEQFFGPGTRLTVL.

This clonotype was found many times. The V call is TRBV5-1, the J call TRBJ1-1, with a weak D call TRBD1 (5 bases). Trimming removed 0 bases from V and 8 bases from J, with 17 bases in between. CDR3 length: 15 residues. Germline values: CDR1 SGHRS, CDR2 YFSETQ. The CDR3 here is CASSLGDRPTVEAFF. The CDR3 DNA is TGCGCCAGCAGCTTGGGCGACAGACCAACTGTAGAAGCTTTCTTT.

The genes are TRBV6-5 and TRBJ2-1; D tentatively reads TRBD1 or TRBD2 (5 bases each). CDR1 MNHEY and CDR2 SVGAGI come from the germline V gene. Trimming took off 7 bases at V and 0 bases at J, with 13 bases between the two ends. CDR3 size: 15 residues. This CDR3 reads CASNLPGRSYNEQFF. Here the CDR3 DNA reads TGTGCCAGCAATCTACCGGGGCGCTCCTACAATGAGCAGTTCTTC.

This clonotype was seen repeatedly, ten times or more. The V call is TRBV29-1, the J call TRBJ2-4; 7 bases line up with TRBD2. The CDR3 has 14 amino acids. Unmatched junction bases numbered 4, after V lost 4 bases and J lost 1 base. CDR1 is SQVTM, CDR2 ANQGSEA, per germline. CDR3 coding DNA: TGCAGCGTTGTTGGGAGGGCTGCCAAAAACATTCAGTACTTC. It specifies CSVVGRAAKNIQYF.

V usage is TRBV7-8 and J usage is TRBJ1-4, with no clear D. There are 16 residues in the CDR3. With 1 base removed from V and 8 bases from J, the gap between germline ends came to 17 bases. Germline V gene data show CDR1 as SGHVS and CDR2 as FQNEAQ. The CDR3 is CASSLGVLPMREKLFF. The CDR3, as DNA: TGTGCCAGCAGCTTAGGTGTACTCCCTATGCGAGAAAAACTGTTTTTT.

This clonotype has only a few counts. The genes are TRBV12-3 or TRBV12-4 and TRBJ1-4; D may be TRBD1 (6 bases). The CDR3 sequence is 16 residues long. The V and J ends lost 3 bases and 6 bases respectively, with 17 bases between them. The CDR3 DNA follows: TGTGCCAGCAGTTTTGCGGCCAGGGGTGGTGATGAAAAACTGTTTTTT. Its translation: CASSFAARGGDEKLFF.

The sample holds a few counts of this clonotype. The V and J genes are TRBV4-3 and TRBJ2-7; D may correspond to TRBD1 or TRBD2 (6 bases each). CDR1 LGHNA and CDR2 YSLEER come from the germline V gene. The CDR3 is made up of 16 amino acids. Between the trimmed V and J ends, which lost 3 bases and 2 bases, there was a span of 17 bases. The CDR3 loop is CASSQMDGGGAYEQYF. The CDR3 DNA reads as TGCGCCAGCAGCCAGATGGACGGAGGGGGAGCCTACGAGCAGTACTTC.

The chain combines TRBV29-1 with TRBJ2-5, with TRBD1 identical over 7 bases. V lost 4 bases to trimming and J lost 1 base; unmatched junction nucleotides: 3. Germline CDR1 SQVTM, CDR2 ANQGSEA. There are 13 residues in the CDR3. The CDR3 region is CSVGAGGQETQYF. The CDR3 region has the DNA TGCAGCGTTGGGGCAGGGGGCCAAGAGACCCAGTACTTC.

The chain has TRBV10-3 and TRBJ2-3; D may correspond to TRBD1 or TRBD2 (5 bases each). The CDR3 length is 15 residues. The germline gives CDR1 ENHRY, CDR2 SYGVKD. Trimming stripped 4 bases from V and 1 base from J, with 12 bases between. DNA for the CDR3: TGTGCCATCAGTGCAGGGAGAGGGGGCACAGATACGCAGTATTTT. This translates into CAISAGRGGTDTQYF.

The J gene is TRBJ2-7, the V gene TRBV12-3 or TRBV12-4; weak D call: TRBD1 (5 bases). This CDR3 spans 14 amino acids. Trimming removed 1 base from V and 2 bases from J, with 9 bases in between. CDR3 loop: CASSLGRATYEQYF. For the CDR3, the DNA is TGTGCCAGCAGTTTAGGCAGGGCGACCTACGAGCAGTACTTC.

The rearrangement links TRBV6-6 to TRBJ2-7; no reliable D call. V gave up 7 bases and J gave up 3 bases, with 16 bases separating them. The CDR3 contains 14 residues. Germline V gene lookup returns CDR1 MNHNY and CDR2 SVGAGI (reference sequence). This CDR3 reads CASIPKGSLYEQYF. DNA for the CDR3: TGTGCCAGCATCCCAAAGGGCTCACTCTACGAGCAGTACTTC.

Only one count was recorded for this clonotype. The J gene is TRBJ2-7, the V gene TRBV4-3; no firm D call. In germline, CDR1 is LGHNA, CDR2 YSLEER. The CDR3 has 15 residues. V was clipped by 1 base and J by 7 bases, with 17 bases between them. CDR3 amino acids: CASSQVSPVIGEQYF. The CDR3 DNA reads TGCGCCAGCAGCCAAGTCTCCCCGGTAATTGGAGAGCAGTACTTC.

The chain combines TRBV5-1 with TRBJ2-1; 8 positions match TRBD2. Germline V CDR1 and CDR2: SGHRS, YFSETQ. With V trimmed by 4 bases and J by 4 bases, 4 bases remained unmatched. The length of the CDR3 is 14 residues. The CDR3 sequence: CASSKTSAYNEQFF. Here the CDR3 DNA reads TGCGCCAGCAGCAAGACTAGCGCTTACAATGAGCAGTTCTTC.

In its sample, this clonotype was seen a few times. This sequence joins TRBV7-8 and TRBJ2-1; D gene unclear. There are 13 residues in the CDR3. Germline V gene sequence: CDR1 SGHVS, CDR2 FQNEAQ. Trimming took off 3 bases at V and 4 bases at J, with 7 bases between the two ends. The CDR3 protein is CASSLALYNEQFF. CDR3 in DNA: TGTGCCAGCAGCTTGGCATTGTACAATGAGCAGTTCTTC.

In its sample, this clonotype was seen a few times. The V call is TRBV2, the J call TRBJ1-5; D is possibly TRBD1 (6 bases). CDR3 size: 15 residues. Germline V CDR1 and CDR2: SNHLY, FYNNEI. The V and J ends lost 2 bases and 4 bases respectively, with 12 bases between them. The CDR3 DNA sequence: TGTGCCAGCAGTGAAATGGGGCAGGGGAATCAGCCCCAGCATTTT. Residues: CASSEMGQGNQPQHF.

The chain uses TRBV5-1 and TRBJ1-2, with D unclear. This CDR3 is built from 13 residues. Germline V gene lookup returns CDR1 SGHRS and CDR2 YFSETQ. Trimming removed 4 bases at V and 1 base at J, with 8 bases between. The CDR3 region is CASSTTSNYGYTF. CDR3 DNA: TGCGCCAGCAGCACCACTAGTAACTATGGCTACACCTTC. The variable domain in full, completed from reference TRBV5-1 and TRBJ1-2, reads KAGVTQTPRYLIKTRGQQVTLSCSPISGHRSVSWYQQTPGQGLQFLFEYFSETQRNKGNFPGRFSGRQFSNSRSEMNVSTLELGDSALYLCASSTTSNYGYTFGSGTRLTVV.